A single sample gave rise to the 23 T cell receptor beta chains below, sequenced in a study of molecular identifiers for immune sequencing clone quantification. Via MiXCR, TCRdb re-called the PCR reads, giving one row per CDR3 protein. This repertoire shows under 650,000 distinct CDR3 sequences, roughly 21% found once; its top ten account for 0.7% to 1%. The sequenced material came from naive CD8+ T cells from blood, with Jurkat cell RNA spiked in. The subset here: FACS-sorted CD8+CD4-CCR7+CD45RA+ naive T cells. These receptors were collected from a human donor in good health. Some libraries in this study had Jurkat cell RNA spiked in.

This clonotype was recorded many times. V is TRBV30 and J is TRBJ2-7, with 8 bases identical to TRBD1. Germline CDR1 and CDR2: GTSNPN and SVGIG (reference sequence). This CDR3 has 13 amino acids. Trimming cost V 3 bases and J 2 bases; bases outside gene matches: 3. CDR3 residues: CAWSLTGAYEQYF. The DNA of the CDR3 is TGTGCCTGGAGCTTGACAGGGGCCTACGAGCAGTACTTC.

Remarks on this clonotype: At one of its ends the junction is not consistent with the germline gene, which may arise from a read error. The chain employs TRBV28 and TRBJ2-5; D unresolved. The germline V gene encodes CDR1 MDHEN and CDR2 SYDVKM. This CDR3 comprises 14 residues. CDR3 sequence (DNA): TGTGCCAGCGGTTTATATGCAGAACAAGAGACCCAGTACTTC. This codes for CASGLYAEQETQYF.

There are a few counts of this clonotype. The chain combines TRBV14 with TRBJ2-1, with D perhaps given as TRBD1 or TRBD2 (6 bases each). The CDR3 runs to 17 residues. V was cut by 0 bases and J by 6 bases, with 18 bases left in between. Germline V gene sequence: CDR1 SGHDN, CDR2 FVKESK. CDR3 sequence reads: CASSQEKGGTPSNEQFF. The CDR3 bases are TGTGCCAGCAGCCAAGAAAAGGGGGGCACGCCGAGCAATGAGCAGTTCTTC.

This clonotype was recorded many times. J is TRBJ1-6 and V is TRBV19, with D uncertain. Germline lookup yields CDR1 LNHDA and CDR2 SQIVND (reference sequence). Trimming removed 4 bases at V and 10 bases at J, with 8 bases between. The CDR3 covers 12 residues. This chain's CDR3 is CASSRGNSPLHF. In DNA, the CDR3 is TGTGCCAGTAGTAGGGGTAACTCACCCCTCCACTTT.

For this clonotype: This may be a read error: a much more frequent sequence differs by one nucleotide. The J gene is TRBJ2-1, the V gene TRBV12-3 or TRBV12-4, with TRBD1 matching 9 bases. The junction had 5 bases not matched to a gene; V was cut back by 3 bases and J by 14 bases. The length of the CDR3 is 12 residues. The CDR3 nucleotides are TGTGCCAGCAGTTTCTCTGACAGGGGGGAGTTCTTC. Its translation: CASSFSDRGEFF.

The chain employs TRBV5-4 and TRBJ2-2, with D uncertain. Germline CDR1 and CDR2: SGHNT and YYREEE (reference sequence). The CDR3 runs 13 residues. With 0 bases removed from V and 6 bases from J, the gap between germline ends came to 6 bases. This CDR3 reads CASSLVISGELFF. The CDR3 region has the DNA TGTGCCAGCAGCTTGGTAATCTCCGGGGAGCTGTTTTTT.

This chain links TRBV11-3 with TRBJ2-1; no definite D call. Germline V CDR1 and CDR2: SGHNT, YENEEA. The CDR3 is made up of 13 amino acids. Deletions cut 5 bases from V and 8 bases from J, with 13 bases between. This chain's CDR3 is CASSDRTNDEQFF. CDR3 DNA: TGTGCCAGCAGCGACCGAACAAACGATGAGCAGTTCTTC.

This clonotype came up many times. The chain is built from TRBV7-9 and TRBJ2-3; maybe TRBD2 (5 bases). Germline values: CDR1 SEHNR, CDR2 FQNEAQ (reference sequence). V gave up 1 base and J gave up 0 bases, with 11 bases separating them. CDR3 length equals 16 residues. The CDR3 is CASSLVAADSTDTQYF. CDR3 DNA sequence: TGTGCCAGCAGCTTAGTCGCAGCGGATAGCACAGATACGCAGTATTTT.

In its sample, this clonotype was seen many times. This chain connects TRBV12-3 or TRBV12-4 to TRBJ1-1, with no clear D. The CDR3 loop spans 12 amino acids. V lost 8 bases, J lost 1 base, and 8 bases lay in between. The CDR3 spells CASGVKNTEAFF. In DNA form, the CDR3 reads TGTGCCAGCGGGGTAAAGAACACTGAAGCTTTCTTT.

This clonotype came up many times. The J gene is TRBJ1-3, the V gene TRBV29-1; TRBD1 agrees at 11 bases. Trimming removed 7 bases from V and 1 base from J; junction bases left unmatched: 15. From germline, CDR1 is SQVTM and CDR2 ANQGSEA. This CDR3 comprises 18 residues. The CDR3 loop reads CSAEGTGGIFGSGNTIYF. In DNA, the CDR3 is TGCAGCGCAGAAGGGACAGGGGGAATATTTGGTTCTGGAAACACCATATATTTT.

As to this clonotype: This may be a read error, as it is one base from a much larger clone. The CDR3 does not end in the conserved phenylalanine or tryptophan, so this is likely a read error. V gene TRBV20-1 combines with J gene TRBJ2-3; D uncertain. V dropped 5 bases and J dropped 5 bases, with 17 bases sitting between them. The CDR3 has 14 amino acids. Germline assignment: CDR1 DFQATT and CDR2 SNEGSKA (reference sequence). CDR3 amino acids: CSAGWALTGDTQYS. CDR3 in DNA: TGCAGTGCTGGATGGGCCCTCACCGGAGATACGCAGTATTCT.

The chain has TRBV19 and TRBJ2-7; D gene ambiguous. V was cut by 7 bases and J by 0 bases, with 10 bases left in between. Germline V CDR1 and CDR2: LNHDA, SQIVND (reference sequence). The CDR3 extends over 13 amino acids. CDR3 residues: CASKSVYSYEQYF. In nucleotides, the CDR3 is TGTGCCAGTAAAAGCGTGTACTCCTACGAGCAGTACTTC. Variable domain in full (rest from reference TRBV19 and TRBJ2-7): DGGITQSPKYLFRKEGQNVTLSCEQNLNHDAMYWYRQDPGQGLRLIYYSQIVNDFQKGDIAEGYSVSREKKESFPLTVTSAQKNPTAFYLCASKSVYSYEQYFGPGTRLTVT.

This clonotype was counted ten times or more. The rearrangement uses TRBV6-2 or TRBV6-3 and TRBJ1-5; no definite D call. Trimming took off 2 bases at V and 0 bases at J, with 8 bases between the two ends. CDR1 and CDR2 (germline): MNHEY, SVGEGT. The CDR3 extends over 15 amino acids. The DNA for the CDR3 is TGTGCCAGCAGTTACGGCACAGTTAGCAATCAGCCCCAGCATTTT. It translates to CASSYGTVSNQPQHF.

This clonotype has a count of ten or more. The gene calls are TRBV27 and TRBJ2-6; D call uncertain. The germline CDR1 and CDR2 sequences are MNHEY and SMNVEV (reference sequence). The V end was cut by 7 bases, the J end by 0 bases, with 13 bases between. The CDR3 spans 16 residues. For the CDR3, the DNA is TGTGCCAGCACCGCCGGCTTTTCCTCTGGGGCCAACGTCCTGACTTTC. Its translation is CASTAGFSSGANVLTF.

This clonotype was observed many times. The chain recombines TRBV7-9 with TRBJ1-1; D remains ambiguous. The V gene lost 2 bases and the J gene lost 6 bases, with 10 bases spanning the gap. Germline loops: CDR1 SEHNR, CDR2 FQNEAQ (reference sequence). This CDR3 spans 13 amino acids. The CDR3 nucleotides are TGTGCCAGCAGCTTACTGCTCCAACCTGAAGCTTTCTTT. Translating gives CASSLLLQPEAFF.

This clonotype has ten or more counts. The CDR3 DNA reads TGTGCCAGCAGCAAAGACAGTGGGACTAAATCCCGCATTCAGTACTTC. It encodes CASSKDSGTKSRIQYF. The chain is built from TRBV21-1 and TRBJ2-4; the table gives TRBD2 as D, unverified against the DNA. TRBV21-1 is tagged as a pseudogene. The CDR3 contains 16 residues.

The chain couples TRBV7-7 to TRBJ2-3; TRBD1 aligns across 7 bases. CDR1 SSHAT and CDR2 FNYEAQ come from the germline V gene (reference sequence). The CDR3 consists of 13 residues. The CDR3 DNA follows: TGTGCTGGCAGCTTATGGGGACAGGATACGCAGTATTTT. It codes for CAGSLWGQDTQYF.

This clonotype was recorded at least ten times. The genes are TRBV7-2 and TRBJ1-1, with D maybe TRBD1 (5 bases). The germline V gene has CDR1 SGHTA and CDR2 FQGNSA. V was shortened by 4 bases and J by 3 bases, with 21 bases between the two germline ends. This CDR3 comprises 17 residues. The CDR3 is CASSYREVGSGDTEAFF. CDR3 coding DNA: TGTGCCAGCAGCTATCGAGAAGTGGGATCGGGGGACACTGAAGCTTTCTTT.

The V call is TRBV5-1, the J call TRBJ1-2, with TRBD1 matching 10 bases. V shed 4 bases and J 4 bases; nucleotides not matched to a gene: 7. CDR1 is SGHRS and CDR2 is YFSETQ in the germline V gene. The CDR3 totals 15 residues. CDR3 bases: TGCGCCAGCAGCCTGGGACAGGGGAAAGGCTATGGCTACACCTTC. This encodes CASSLGQGKGYGYTF.

A single count supports this clonotype. This may stem from a read error, because a much larger clone lies one nucleotide away. The rearrangement uses TRBV30 and TRBJ1-1; no reliable D call. This CDR3 contains 13 residues. The germline V gene encodes CDR1 GTSNPN and CDR2 SVGIG (reference sequence). Deletions cut 8 bases from V and 7 bases from J, with 20 bases between. DNA of the CDR3: TGTGCCGATGATACAGTCTCCGGGATTGAAGCTTTCTTT. Protein sequence: CADDTVSGIEAFF.

This clonotype was seen at least ten times. The chain has TRBV5-1 and TRBJ2-3, with 11 bases that match TRBD1. In germline, CDR1 is SGHRS, CDR2 YFSETQ. This CDR3 contains 16 residues. The V gene end was trimmed by 1 base and the J gene end by 1 base; junction bases not matched to a gene: 2. CDR3 protein: CASSLWTGGRTDTQYF. The CDR3 DNA sequence: TGCGCCAGCAGCTTGTGGACAGGGGGCCGCACAGATACGCAGTATTTT.

This clonotype was recorded at least ten times. This rearrangement joins TRBV7-6 to TRBJ1-4; 11 bases line up with TRBD1. Germline V CDR1 and CDR2: SGHVS, FNYEAQ. Trimming cost V 2 bases and J 7 bases; bases outside gene matches: 18. CDR3 size: 20 residues. The CDR3 sequence: CASSLFTVTSRTGGGEKLFF. The CDR3 nucleotides are TGTGCCAGCAGCTTATTTACCGTTACGTCGAGGACAGGGGGCGGTGAAAAACTGTTTTTT. Complete variable domain (other parts from reference TRBV7-6 and TRBJ1-4): GAGVSQSPRYKVTKRGQDVALRCDPISGHVSLYWYRQALGQGPEFLTYFNYEAQQDKSGLPNDRFSAERPEGSISTLTIQRTEQRDSAMYRCASSLFTVTSRTGGGEKLFFGSGTQLSVL.

This clonotype was recorded at least ten times. The rearrangement joins TRBV13 to TRBJ2-1; D is unclear. There are 18 residues in the CDR3. Germline CDR1 PRHDT, CDR2 FYEKMQ (reference sequence). V gave up 3 bases and J gave up 0 bases, with 18 bases separating them. As DNA, the CDR3 is TGTGCCAGCAGCTTTACCGCCCGCGTTCCGAGCTCCTACAATGAGCAGTTCTTC. Protein product: CASSFTARVPSSYNEQFF.